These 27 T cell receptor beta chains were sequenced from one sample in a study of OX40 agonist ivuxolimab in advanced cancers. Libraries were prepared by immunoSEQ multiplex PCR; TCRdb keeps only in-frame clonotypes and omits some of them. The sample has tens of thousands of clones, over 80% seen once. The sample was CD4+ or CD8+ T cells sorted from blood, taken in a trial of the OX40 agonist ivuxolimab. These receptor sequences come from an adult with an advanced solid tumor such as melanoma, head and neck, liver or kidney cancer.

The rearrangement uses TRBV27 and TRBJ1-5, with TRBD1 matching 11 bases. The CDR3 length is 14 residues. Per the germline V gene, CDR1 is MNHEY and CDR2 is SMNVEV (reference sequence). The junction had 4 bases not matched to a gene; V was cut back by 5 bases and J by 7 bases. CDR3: CASSEGTGGQPQHF. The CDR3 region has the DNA TGTGCCAGCAGTGAGGGGACAGGGGGACAGCCCCAGCATTTT.

The CDR3: CASSPGVAYGYTF. In nucleotides, the CDR3 is TGTGCCAGCAGCCCGGGGGTCGCCTATGGCTACACCTTC. The chain uses TRBV28 and TRBJ1-2; D might be TRBD1 (5 bases). This CDR3 region has 13 residues. V lost 6 bases and J 4 bases, leaving 12 bases between the germline ends. Germline V gives CDR1 MDHEN, CDR2 SYDVKM.

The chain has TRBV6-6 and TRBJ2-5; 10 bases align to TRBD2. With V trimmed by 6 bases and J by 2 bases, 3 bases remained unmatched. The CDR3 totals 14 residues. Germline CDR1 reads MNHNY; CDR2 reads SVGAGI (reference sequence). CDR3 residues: CASSLLAGQETQYF. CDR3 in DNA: TGTGCCAGCAGCTTACTAGCGGGGCAAGAGACCCAGTACTTC.

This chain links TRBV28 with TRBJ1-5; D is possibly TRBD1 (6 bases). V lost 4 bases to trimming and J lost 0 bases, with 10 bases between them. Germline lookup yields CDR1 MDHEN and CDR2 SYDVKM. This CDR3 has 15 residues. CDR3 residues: CASSSRGHSNQPQHF. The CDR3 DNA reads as TGTGCCAGCAGTTCTAGGGGACATAGCAATCAGCCCCAGCATTTT. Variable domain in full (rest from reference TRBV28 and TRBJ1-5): DVKVTQSSRYLVKRTGEKVFLECVQDMDHENMFWYRQDPGLGLRLIYFSYDVKMKEKGDIPEGYSVSREKKERFSLILESASTNQTSMYLCASSSRGHSNQPQHFGDGTRLSIL.

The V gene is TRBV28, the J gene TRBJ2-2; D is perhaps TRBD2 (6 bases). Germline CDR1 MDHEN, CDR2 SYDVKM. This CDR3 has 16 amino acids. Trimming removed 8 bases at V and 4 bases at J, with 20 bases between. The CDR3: CASSHPGGAGTGELFF. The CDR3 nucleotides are TGTGCCAGCTCTCACCCGGGCGGGGCGGGCACCGGGGAGCTGTTTTTT.

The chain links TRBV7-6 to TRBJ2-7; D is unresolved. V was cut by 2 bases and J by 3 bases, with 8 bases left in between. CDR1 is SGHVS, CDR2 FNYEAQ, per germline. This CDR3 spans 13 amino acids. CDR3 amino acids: CASSLTDSYEQYF. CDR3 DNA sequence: TGTGCCAGCAGCTTAACGGATAGCTACGAGCAGTACTTC.

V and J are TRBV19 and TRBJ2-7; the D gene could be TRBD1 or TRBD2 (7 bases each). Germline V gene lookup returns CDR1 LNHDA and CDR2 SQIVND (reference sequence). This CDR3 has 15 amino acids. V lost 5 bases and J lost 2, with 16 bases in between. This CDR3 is CASSVSRGGTYEQYF. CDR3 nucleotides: TGTGCCAGTAGTGTCTCCAGGGGGGGTACCTACGAGCAGTACTTC.

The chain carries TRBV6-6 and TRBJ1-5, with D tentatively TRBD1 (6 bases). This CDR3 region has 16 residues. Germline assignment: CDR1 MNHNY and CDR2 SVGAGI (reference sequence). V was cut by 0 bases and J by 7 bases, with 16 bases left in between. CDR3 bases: TGTGCCAGCAGTTACTCAAACAGGGTTCCAGGGCAGCCCCAGCATTTT. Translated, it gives CASSYSNRVPGQPQHF.

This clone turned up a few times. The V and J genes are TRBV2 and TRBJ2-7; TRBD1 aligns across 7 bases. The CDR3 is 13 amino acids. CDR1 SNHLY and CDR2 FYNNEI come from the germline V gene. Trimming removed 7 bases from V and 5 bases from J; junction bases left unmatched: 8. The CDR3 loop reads CASTGQGVNEQYF. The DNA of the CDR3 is TGTGCCAGCACCGGTCAGGGGGTCAACGAGCAGTACTTC.

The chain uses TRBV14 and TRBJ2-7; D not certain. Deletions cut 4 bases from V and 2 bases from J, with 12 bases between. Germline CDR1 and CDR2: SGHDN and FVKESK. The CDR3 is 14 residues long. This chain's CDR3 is CASSPALYTYEQYF. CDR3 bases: TGTGCCAGCAGCCCAGCCCTTTATACCTACGAGCAGTACTTC.

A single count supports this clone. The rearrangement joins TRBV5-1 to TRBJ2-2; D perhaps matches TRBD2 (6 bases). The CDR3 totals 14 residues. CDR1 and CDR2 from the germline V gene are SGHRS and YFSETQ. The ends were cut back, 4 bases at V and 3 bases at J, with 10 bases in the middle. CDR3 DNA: TGCGCCAGCAGCGGGGGAGGTCACACCGGGGAGCTGTTTTTT. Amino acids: CASSGGGHTGELFF.

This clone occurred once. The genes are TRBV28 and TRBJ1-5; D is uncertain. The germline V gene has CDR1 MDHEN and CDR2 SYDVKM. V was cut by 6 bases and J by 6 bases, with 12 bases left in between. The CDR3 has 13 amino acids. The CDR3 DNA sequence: TGTGCCAGCAGGCTACGGGTTGCTCAGCCCCAGCATTTT. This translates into CASRLRVAQPQHF. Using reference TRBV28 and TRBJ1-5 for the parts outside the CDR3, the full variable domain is DVKVTQSSRYLVKRTGEKVFLECVQDMDHENMFWYRQDPGLGLRLIYFSYDVKMKEKGDIPEGYSVSREKKERFSLILESASTNQTSMYLCASRLRVAQPQHFGDGTRLSIL.

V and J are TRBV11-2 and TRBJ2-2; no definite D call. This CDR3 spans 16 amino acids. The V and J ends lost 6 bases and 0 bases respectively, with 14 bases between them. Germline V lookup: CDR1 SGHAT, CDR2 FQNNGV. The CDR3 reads CASSFGRRANTGELFF. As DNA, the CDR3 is TGTGCCAGCAGTTTTGGAAGGAGAGCGAACACCGGGGAGCTGTTTTTT.

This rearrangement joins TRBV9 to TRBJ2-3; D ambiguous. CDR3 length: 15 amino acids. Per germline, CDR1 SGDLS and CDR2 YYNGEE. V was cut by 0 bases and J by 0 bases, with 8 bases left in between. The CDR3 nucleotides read TGTGCCAGCAGCGTAGGGGCAACTAGCACAGATACGCAGTATTTT. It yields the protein CASSVGATSTDTQYF.

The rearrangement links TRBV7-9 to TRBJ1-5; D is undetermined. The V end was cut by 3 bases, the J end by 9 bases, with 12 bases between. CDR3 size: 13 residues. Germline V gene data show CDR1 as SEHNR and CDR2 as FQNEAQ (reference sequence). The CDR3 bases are TGTGCCAGCAGCTTGGGGTGGGAGGGGCCCCAGCATTTT. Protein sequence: CASSLGWEGPQHF.

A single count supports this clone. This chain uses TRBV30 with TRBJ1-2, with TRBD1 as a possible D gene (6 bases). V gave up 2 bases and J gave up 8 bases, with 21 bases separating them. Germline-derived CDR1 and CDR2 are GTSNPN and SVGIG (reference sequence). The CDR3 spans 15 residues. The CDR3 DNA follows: TGTGCCTGGAGTCCGAACGGGACACCCGCTACGGGCTACACCTTC. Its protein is CAWSPNGTPATGYTF.

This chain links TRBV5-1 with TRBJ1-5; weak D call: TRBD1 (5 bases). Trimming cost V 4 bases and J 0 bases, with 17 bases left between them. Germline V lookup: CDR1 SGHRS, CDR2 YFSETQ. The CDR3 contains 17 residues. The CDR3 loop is CASSMGPGQFSNQPQHF. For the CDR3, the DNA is TGCGCCAGCAGCATGGGGCCTGGACAATTTAGCAATCAGCCCCAGCATTTT.

CDR3 coding DNA: TGTGCCAGCAGCTTTCTATCCGGGACAGGGTACCAAGAGACCCAGTACTTC. Its protein product is CASSFLSGTGYQETQYF. The rearrangement uses TRBV7-9 and TRBJ2-5; 9 nucleotides match TRBD1. J lost 0 bases, V lost 3 bases, and 8 bases had no gene match. Germline lookup yields CDR1 SEHNR and CDR2 FQNEAQ (reference sequence). This CDR3 contains 17 residues.

CDR3 sequence: CASSGSSYEQYF. In DNA, the CDR3 is TGTGCCAGCAGCGGGAGCTCCTACGAGCAGTACTTC. The chain carries TRBV9 and TRBJ2-7; no definite D call. Germline assignment: CDR1 SGDLS and CDR2 YYNGEE. V was clipped by 3 bases and J by 0 bases, with 4 bases between them. The CDR3 sequence is 12 residues long.

DNA of the CDR3: TGTGCCAGCAGCGCCCAACGGGACCTATACACTGAAGCTTTCTTT. Residues: CASSAQRDLYTEAFF. The chain joins TRBV9 to TRBJ1-1; the D gene is possibly TRBD1 (5 bases). V lost 3 bases and J lost 3, with 15 bases in between. CDR1 is SGDLS and CDR2 is YYNGEE in the germline V gene. The length of the CDR3 is 15 residues.

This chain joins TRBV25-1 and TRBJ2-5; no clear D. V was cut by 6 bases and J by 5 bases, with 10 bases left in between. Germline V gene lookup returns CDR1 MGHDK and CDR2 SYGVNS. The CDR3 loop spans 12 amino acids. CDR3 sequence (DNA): TGTGCCAGCAGCCCCCTTGGTGAGACCCAGTACTTC. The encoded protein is CASSPLGETQYF.

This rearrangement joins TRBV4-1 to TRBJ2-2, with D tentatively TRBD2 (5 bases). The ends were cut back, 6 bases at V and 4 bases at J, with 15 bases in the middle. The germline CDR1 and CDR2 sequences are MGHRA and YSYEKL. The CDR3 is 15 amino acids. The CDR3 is CASRQRTVVTGELFF. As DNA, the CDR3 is TGCGCCAGCAGACAGAGGACTGTAGTCACCGGGGAGCTGTTTTTT.

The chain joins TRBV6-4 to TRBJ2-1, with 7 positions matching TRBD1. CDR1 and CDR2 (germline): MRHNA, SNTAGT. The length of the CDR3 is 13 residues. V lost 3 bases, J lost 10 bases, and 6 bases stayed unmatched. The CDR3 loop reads CASSERQGEEQFF. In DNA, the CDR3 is TGTGCCAGCAGTGAGAGGCAGGGGGAGGAGCAGTTCTTC.

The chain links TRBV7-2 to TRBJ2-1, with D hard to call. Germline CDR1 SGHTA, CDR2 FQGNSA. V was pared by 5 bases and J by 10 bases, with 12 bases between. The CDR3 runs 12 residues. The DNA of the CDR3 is TGTGCCAGCAGCCCAAACTCCCGAGAGCAGTTCTTC. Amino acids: CASSPNSREQFF.

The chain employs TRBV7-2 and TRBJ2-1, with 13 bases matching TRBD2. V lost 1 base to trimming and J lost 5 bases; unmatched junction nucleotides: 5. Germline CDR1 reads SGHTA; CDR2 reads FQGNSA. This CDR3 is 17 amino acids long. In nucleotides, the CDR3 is TGTGCCAGCAGCTTAGTGGCGGGACTAGCGGGGAACAATGAGCAGTTCTTC. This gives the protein CASSLVAGLAGNNEQFF.

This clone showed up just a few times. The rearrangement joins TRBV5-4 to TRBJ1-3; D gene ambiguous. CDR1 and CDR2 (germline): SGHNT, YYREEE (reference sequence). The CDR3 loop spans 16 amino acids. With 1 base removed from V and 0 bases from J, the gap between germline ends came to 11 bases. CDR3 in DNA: TGTGCCAGCAGCTTGTCTCGGGGTGACTCTGGAAACACCATATATTTT. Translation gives CASSLSRGDSGNTIYF.

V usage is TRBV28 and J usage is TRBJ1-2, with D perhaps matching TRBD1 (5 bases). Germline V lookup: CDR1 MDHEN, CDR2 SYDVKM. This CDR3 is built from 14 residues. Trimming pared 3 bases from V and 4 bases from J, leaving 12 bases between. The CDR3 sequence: CASSFDSGPYGYTF. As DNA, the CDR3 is TGTGCCAGCAGTTTCGACAGCGGCCCCTATGGCTACACCTTC.